The following is a T cell receptor beta chain sequence with its context. This record comes from a study of cytomegalovirus exposure and HLA in healthy donors. Sequencing was performed with immunoSEQ multiplex PCR; in TCRdb, only in-frame clones are kept and a portion is missing. This table has over 250,000 clones, approximately 86% appearing once. CDR1 SGHRS and CDR2 YFSETQ come from the germline V gene. There are 13 residues in the CDR3. The ends lost 4 bases at V and 6 bases at J; junction bases unmatched: 3. The origin of this receptor is a woman between 18 and 30 years old in good health and CMV-seronegative. Specimen: PBMCs. The chain couples TRBV5-1 to TRBJ2-3; TRBD1 matches 9 bases. The CDR3 protein is CASSRDRDDTQYF. The CDR3 DNA reads as TGCGCCAGCAGCCGGGACAGGGACGATACGCAGTATTTT.